This is a list of T cell receptor beta chains from one sample in a study of blood T cell repertoires in COVID-19. Sequencing was performed with immunoSEQ multiplex PCR; in TCRdb, only in-frame clones are kept and a portion is missing. The sample carries around 120,000 clones, approximately 79% recorded once. Sequenced sample: peripheral blood. The receptors shown here come from a man aged 45 to 65 with acute or convalescent COVID-19. Both conserved end residues are part of each CDR3. D genes are given only for firm matches. Not every row has a clone size; where given, it reads once, few, many or a size class.

NA | TRBJ1-1 | TRBD1 | TRBV5-1 | TGCGCCAGCAGCTTGCCCACAGGGGTGGTAGGCACTGAAGCTTTCTTT | CASSLPTGVVGTEAFF
NA | TRBJ1-4 | TRBD1 | TRBV7-9 | TGTGCCAGCAGCTATGGACAGGGGAGAGGAGAAAAACTGTTTTTT | CASSYGQGRGEKLFF
once | TRBJ2-2 | TRBD1 | TRBV7-7 | TGTGCCAGCAGCCCACGGACAGGGGGGTGGGCCGGGGAGCTGTTTTTT | CASSPRTGGWAGELFF
NA | TRBJ2-1 | TRBD1 | TRBV11-3 | TGTGCCAGCAGCCTAGGGGGCAGATACAATGAGCAGTTCTTC | CASSLGGRYNEQFF
NA | TRBJ2-3 | TRBD1 | TRBV6-4 | TGTGCCAGCGGGGGACAGGGGGCAGGAGATACGCAGTATTTT | CASGGQGAGDTQYF
few | TRBJ2-7 | NA | TRBV12-1 | TGTGCCAGCAGCTTTGGGAGGACAGCCCGCGAGCAGTACTTC | CASSFGRTAREQYF
NA | TRBJ2-5 | NA | TRBV3-1/TRBV3-2 | TGTGCCAGCAGCCAAGATTTGGGCCCTAGGGGGACCCAGTACTTC | CASSQDLGPRGTQYF
NA | TRBJ1-6 | TRBD1 | TRBV23-1 | TGCGCCAGCAGTCAATTGGGTCAGGGGGCTGGAAATAATTCACCCCTCCACTTT | CASSQLGQGAGNNSPLHF
NA | TRBJ2-3 | TRBD2 | TRBV7-8 | TGTGCCAGCAGGGCTAGCGGGAGTTGGGCAGATACGCAGTATTTT | CASRASGSWADTQYF
NA | TRBJ1-4 | TRBD1 | TRBV5-6 | TGTGCCAGCAGCTTGGACAGGGGGCTTTGGGGTGAAAAACTGTTTTTT | CASSLDRGLWGEKLFF
once | TRBJ1-1 | NA | TRBV3-1/TRBV3-2 | TGTGCCAGCAAACCTCAGTGGGCAGGGGAAATCTCGGCTTTCTTT | CASKPQWAGEISAFF
NA | TRBJ1-1 | NA | TRBV4-1 | TGCGCCAGCAGCCCGGGACAGAACACTGAAGCTTTCTTT | CASSPGQNTEAFF
NA | TRBJ2-1 | NA | TRBV10-2 | TGCGCCAGCAGTGAGAGGGACATAAGCTACAATGAGCAGTTCTTC | CASSERDISYNEQFF
NA | TRBJ1-5 | NA | TRBV7-3 | TGTGCCAGCAGCTTAACCCTTTGGACAGTAATTAGCAATCAGCCCCAGCATTTT | CASSLTLWTVISNQPQHF
NA | TRBJ1-4 | TRBD1 | TRBV9 | TGTGCCAGCAGCGTAGGAGACAGGGAGTGGGTTGAAAAACTGTTTTTT | CASSVGDREWVEKLFF
NA | TRBJ2-1 | NA | TRBV28 | TGTGCCAGCAGATTGCCGGGAAACTACAATGAGCAGTTCTTC | CASRLPGNYNEQFF
NA | TRBJ1-5 | TRBD1 | TRBV10-3 | TGTGCCATCGGGGACAGGGGCGCTGGCAGCAATCAGCCCCAGCATTTT | CAIGDRGAGSNQPQHF
few | TRBJ2-5 | NA | TRBV6-5 | TGTGCCAGCTTAACAGAGTCGAAAGAGACCCAGTACTTC | CASLTESKETQYF
NA | TRBJ1-4 | NA | TRBV7-6 | TGTGCCAGCAGCTTATCCTTAAGGTCGGCAAAAATGAGGGAAAAACTGTTTTTT | CASSLSLRSAKMREKLFF
NA | TRBJ2-7 | NA | TRBV2 | TGTGCCAGCAGTGGGAAGCGCTGGCGAGGCTCCTACGAGCAGTACTTC | CASSGKRWRGSYEQYF
NA | TRBJ1-2 | TRBD1 | TRBV7-2 | TGTGCCAGCAGCTCACAGGGGGCGGGATATGGCTACACCTTC | CASSSQGAGYGYTF
NA | TRBJ2-3 | NA | TRBV19 | TGTGCCAGTATGCCTAGTTCGACAGATACGCAGTATTTT | CASMPSSTDTQYF
NA | TRBJ1-4 | TRBD1 | TRBV29-1 | TGCAGCGTTAGACAGGGGGAACTGTTTTTT | CSVRQGELFF
few | TRBJ2-1 | TRBD1 | TRBV5-1 | TGCGCCAGCAGCTTGGACCCGGGACAGGCTGACGAGCAGTTCTTC | CASSLDPGQADEQFF
NA | TRBJ2-4 | TRBD1 | TRBV28 | TGTGCCAGCAGCACCGACAGGGCCCCCAAAAACATTCAGTACTTC | CASSTDRAPKNIQYF
NA | TRBJ1-1 | NA | TRBV10-3 | TGTGCCATCACCCCTGGGAGTTATGGAGCTGAAGCTTTCTTT | CAITPGSYGAEAFF
NA | TRBJ1-4 | TRBD1 | TRBV14 | TGTGCCAGCAGCCAACTACAGGGGTTGGAAGAAAAACTGTTTTTT | CASSQLQGLEEKLFF
few | TRBJ2-1 | TRBD2 | TRBV5-4 | TGTGCCAGCAGCTTGGGACTAGCGTATGAGCAGTTCTTC | CASSLGLAYEQFF
NA | TRBJ1-2 | TRBD1 | TRBV5-1 | TGCGCCAGCAGCTTATCCACAGGGGACGTGTCGGGCTACACCTTC | CASSLSTGDVSGYTF
NA | TRBJ1-6 | TRBD1 | TRBV3-1/TRBV3-2 | TGTGCCAGCAGTGGAGGACAGGGGCAAAGTTCACCCCTCCACTTT | CASSGGQGQSSPLHF
NA | TRBJ2-1 | TRBD2 | TRBV5-8 | TGTGCCAGCAGCCGGCCGGGACTAGCGGGAGAGAATGAGCAGTTCTTC | CASSRPGLAGENEQFF
NA | TRBJ1-4 | NA | TRBV28 | TGTGCCAGCAGTTCCGCAGGCGAGGGTGAAAAACTGTTTTTT | CASSSAGEGEKLFF
NA | TRBJ2-2 | TRBD1 | TRBV19 | TGTGCCAGTAGTTTCCCAGGGGGCGCGGGCACCGGGGAGCTGTTTTTT | CASSFPGGAGTGELFF
few | TRBJ2-7 | TRBD2 | TRBV7-7 | TGTGCTAGCAGCCGGATGCGGGAGAGCGGCGAGCAGTACTTC | CASSRMRESGEQYF
once | TRBJ2-6 | TRBD2 | TRBV4-1 | TGCGCCAGCAGCCTTCGGGAGGATTGGCCTGGGGCCAACGTCCTGACTTTC | CASSLREDWPGANVLTF
NA | TRBJ2-3 | NA | TRBV15 | TGTGCCACCAGCGGAGGTCGACTCCATAGCACAGATACGCAGTATTTT | CATSGGRLHSTDTQYF
NA | TRBJ1-4 | NA | TRBV5-1 | TGCGCCAGCAGCTTGGGGCCGCGGACACCCGAAAAACTGTTTTTT | CASSLGPRTPEKLFF
NA | TRBJ2-3 | TRBD1 | TRBV7-9 | TGTGCCAGCAGCTCCCGGGACAGGGACATCACAGATACGCAGTATTTT | CASSSRDRDITDTQYF
once | TRBJ2-3 | NA | TRBV19 | TGTGCCAGTAGGGTACTAGGCACAGATACGCAGTATTTT | CASRVLGTDTQYF
NA | TRBJ2-1 | NA | TRBV27 | TGTGCCAGCAGTTTAGGGCCCGGAGTGGCTAGCTTTAATGAGCAGTTCTTC | CASSLGPGVASFNEQFF
NA | TRBJ2-3 | NA | TRBV6-1 | TGTGCCAGCAGTGATCTAGTGGGAGGATCCACAGATACGCAGTATTTT | CASSDLVGGSTDTQYF
NA | TRBJ2-2 | NA | TRBV6-5 | TGTGCCAGCAGTTACTCCGCCGGGGAGCTGTTTTTT | CASSYSAGELFF
NA | TRBJ2-5 | TRBD1 | TRBV11-2 | TGTGCCAGCAGCTTGGGGACAGGGGAAGAGACCCAGTACTTC | CASSLGTGEETQYF
NA | TRBJ1-5 | TRBD1 | TRBV30 | TGTGCCTGGGGGACAGGCCTCAATCAGCCCCAGCATTTT | CAWGTGLNQPQHF
NA | TRBJ1-4 | NA | TRBV4-1 | TGCGCCAGCAGTCCCAAGGGGCCGCGAGGCGAAAAACTGTTTTTT | CASSPKGPRGEKLFF
NA | TRBJ2-7 | NA | TRBV7-2 | TGTGCCAGCAGCTTAGAAAGCGGCGGGTTATACGAGCAGTACTTC | CASSLESGGLYEQYF
once | TRBJ2-1 | NA | TRBV11-2 | TGTGCCAGCAGGTTGGGGCCCTACAATGAGCAGTTCTTC | CASRLGPYNEQFF
NA | TRBJ1-5 | NA | TRBV5-6 | TGTGCCAGCAGCCGTGGGTGGAGGCTGAATCAGCCCCAGCATTTT | CASSRGWRLNQPQHF
NA | TRBJ2-5 | TRBD2 | TRBV2 | TGTGCCAGCAGTGACATACTAGCGGGGGACCAAGAGACCCAGTACTTC | CASSDILAGDQETQYF
few | TRBJ2-1 | NA | TRBV7-3 | TGTGCCAGCAGCTTATACTCTAACTCCTACAATGAGCAGTTCTTC | CASSLYSNSYNEQFF
NA | TRBJ1-2 | NA | TRBV19 | TGTGCCAGCCTCAGCAGGGATGAGGCTTATGGCTACACCTTC | CASLSRDEAYGYTF
NA | TRBJ2-7 | TRBD1 | TRBV7-6 | TGTGCCAGCAGCCTGGGACAGGGGGACTACGAGCAGTACTTC | CASSLGQGDYEQYF
NA | TRBJ2-3 | NA | TRBV4-1 | TGCGCCAGCAGCCCTCCTCCCGGGAACACAGATACGCAGTATTTT | CASSPPPGNTDTQYF
NA | TRBJ1-1 | NA | TRBV9 | TGTGCCAGCAGTCCGGGACATCTCCCCGATGAAGCTTTCTTT | CASSPGHLPDEAFF
NA | TRBJ2-1 | TRBD2 | TRBV18 | TGTGCCAGCTCACCAAGGGGACTAGCGGGGGAGCAGTTCTTC | CASSPRGLAGEQFF
once | TRBJ2-2 | NA | TRBV7-9 | TGTGCCAGCAGCTTAGTTGGTCGCGGTACGAACACCGGGGAGCTGTTTTTT | CASSLVGRGTNTGELFF
NA | TRBJ2-7 | TRBD2 | TRBV2 | TGTGCCAGCAGTTTCGCCGGGACTAGCGGGACCCATGGCTCCTACGAGCAGTACTTC | CASSFAGTSGTHGSYEQYF